This T cell receptor (beta chain) was identified during a study of T cell responses to AZD1222 COVID-19 vaccine. As regards this clone: Its antigen is not known.

V shed 0 bases, J shed 8 bases, and the junction held 4 bases outside the gene matches. In germline, CDR1 is MNHEY, CDR2 SMNVEV (reference sequence). The CDR3 has 16 residues. Method: immunoSEQ multiplex PCR; TCRdb's copy keeps in-frame clones and lacks some. The sample has roughly 120,000 clones, 92% seen once; the top ten hold roughly 7.6%. Findings and limits, study-wide: Unmutated variant regions are reportedly the target of nearly half of TCRs that are spike-specific.

The sequencing used peripheral blood, collected on day 0 of AZD1222 vaccination. The chain is built from TRBV27 and TRBJ2-1, with TRBD2 identical over 13 bases. The source is an adult in good health. CDR3: CASSLSLTSGGDEQFF. CDR3 sequence (DNA): TGTGCCAGCAGTTTATCCCTTACTAGCGGGGGGGATGAGCAGTTCTTC.